Following are 5 T cell receptor beta chains from one sample sequenced in a study of OX40 agonist ivuxolimab in advanced cancers. Repertoires were generated with immunoSEQ multiplex PCR, while TCRdb's copy carries only in-frame clones and drops some. Among tens of thousands of clones listed, approximately 81% were seen once. This material consisted of CD4+ or CD8+ T cells sorted from blood, taken in a trial of the OX40 agonist ivuxolimab. Every receptor here comes from an adult with an advanced solid tumor such as melanoma, head and neck, liver or kidney cancer.

The genes are TRBV6-6 and TRBJ2-1; D ambiguous. Trimming took off 5 bases at V and 8 bases at J, with 10 bases between the two ends. Germline values: CDR1 MNHNY, CDR2 SVGAGI (reference sequence). The CDR3 consists of 12 residues. The CDR3 coding sequence is TGTGCCAGCAGTCCTCCTGGGGATGAGCAGTTCTTC. As protein: CASSPPGDEQFF.

The gene calls are TRBV11-2 and TRBJ2-5; D remains unclear. V was cut by 1 base and J by 5 bases, with 2 bases left in between. Germline-derived CDR1 and CDR2 are SGHAT and FQNNGV. The CDR3 runs to 11 residues. The DNA of the CDR3 is TGTGCCAGCAGCTTAGGCGAGACCCAGTACTTC. Its protein is CASSLGETQYF.

V and J are TRBV4-2 and TRBJ1-2; D gene uncertain. This CDR3 spans 13 amino acids. V was pared by 6 bases and J by 8 bases, with 16 bases between. Per the germline V gene, CDR1 is LGHNA and CDR2 is YNFKEQ. CDR3 protein: CASRPTPLGGYTF. In DNA form, the CDR3 reads TGTGCCAGCAGACCAACCCCCCTGGGGGGCTACACCTTC.

The chain is built from TRBV6-4 and TRBJ2-5, with D possibly TRBD2 on 6 matching bases. The CDR3 runs to 13 residues. Trimming shortened V by 4 bases and J by 5 bases, and 11 bases separated the two germline ends. Germline CDR1 and CDR2: MRHNA and SNTAGT. Here the CDR3 DNA reads TGTGCCAGCAGTGTGATGGCGGGGGAGACCCAGTACTTC. It encodes CASSVMAGETQYF.

CDR3 in DNA: TGTGCCAGCAGTCTACACAGGGGTGCTGGAAACACCATATATTTT. This codes for CASSLHRGAGNTIYF. The chain employs TRBV27 and TRBJ1-3, with TRBD1 matching over 7 bases. Germline assignment: CDR1 MNHEY and CDR2 SMNVEV (reference sequence). The CDR3 runs 15 residues. V dropped 5 bases and J dropped 2; count of bases not matched to a gene: 6.